The sequence of this T cell receptor beta chain was determined in a study of tumor-infiltrating lymphocytes in localized non-small cell lung cancer. Findings of the study overall: Only some patients had TCR sequencing, depending on available tissue.

The data were produced by immunoSEQ multiplex PCR, yet TCRdb's version contains in-frame clones alone and is incomplete. The sample gives tens of thousands of clones, roughly 73% of which show up once; less than 7.5% is in the top ten. In regard to this clone: What it recognizes is unknown.

Per germline, CDR1 SGHRS and CDR2 YFSETQ. V was cut by 4 bases and J by 4 bases, with 12 bases left in between. CDR3 length: 14 amino acids. This sequence was found in a human donor with non-small cell lung cancer. J is TRBJ2-1 and V is TRBV5-1, with D possibly TRBD1 on 5 matching bases. Sequencing was done on a sample of lung tumor tissue. This CDR3 reads CASSERGPYNEQFF. The CDR3, as DNA: TGCGCCAGCAGCGAAAGGGGCCCATACAATGAGCAGTTCTTC.